This T cell receptor (beta chain) derives from a study of T cell repertoires in cytomegalovirus infection. There are many counts of this clonotype. The germline V gene encodes CDR1 MRHNA and CDR2 SNTAGT. V lost 0 bases and J 6 bases, leaving 9 bases between the germline ends. The CDR3 is 14 amino acids. TCRdb reanalysed the reads using MiXCR and keeps one entry per CDR3 protein. The sample shows almost 500,000 distinct CDR3 sequences, roughly 12% of them seen only once. This TCR came from a human donor in good health (CMV status not recorded). Some clones in this sample may be carry-over from other donors' samples. Sample: PBMCs. This rearrangement joins TRBV6-4 to TRBJ2-1; a possible D gene is TRBD2 (5 bases). The CDR3 loop is CASSDSPGVNEQFF. In nucleotides, the CDR3 is TGTGCCAGCAGTGACTCCCCCGGGGTCAATGAGCAGTTCTTC.